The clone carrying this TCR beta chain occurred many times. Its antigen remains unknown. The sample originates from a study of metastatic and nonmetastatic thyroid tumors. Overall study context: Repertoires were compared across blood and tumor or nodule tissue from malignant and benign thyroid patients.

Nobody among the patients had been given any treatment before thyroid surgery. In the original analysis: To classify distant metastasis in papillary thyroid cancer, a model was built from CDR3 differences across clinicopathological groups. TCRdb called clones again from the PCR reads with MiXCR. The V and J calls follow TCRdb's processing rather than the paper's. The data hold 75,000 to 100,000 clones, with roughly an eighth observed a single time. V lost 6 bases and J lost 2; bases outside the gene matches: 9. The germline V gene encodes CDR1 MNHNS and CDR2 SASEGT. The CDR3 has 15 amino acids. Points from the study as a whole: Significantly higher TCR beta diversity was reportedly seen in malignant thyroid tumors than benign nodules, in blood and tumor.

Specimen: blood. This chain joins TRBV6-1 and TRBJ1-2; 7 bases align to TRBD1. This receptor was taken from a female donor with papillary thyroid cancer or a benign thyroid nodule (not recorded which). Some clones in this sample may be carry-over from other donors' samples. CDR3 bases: TGTGCCAGCAGGGGGGGGCAGGGGGAAAACTATGGCTACACCTTC. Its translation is CASRGGQGENYGYTF.